The source of this T cell receptor beta chain is a study of cytomegalovirus exposure and HLA in healthy donors. Findings and limits, study-wide: The authors later found HLA-associated TCR beta chains more clonally expanded than equally common others. Three CMV-associated chains proved CMV antigen-specific in vitro. Most TCR sequences showed up rarely, but some public TCRs showed up in many donors.

In the case of this clone: Its antigen is unknown.

The PCR made use of 60 Vbeta and 13 Jbeta primers. Assay: immunoSEQ multiplex PCR; the TCRdb copy retains only in-frame clones and omits some. The sample holds some 120,000 clones, about 77% seen once. This CDR3 has 14 residues. Germline V gene data show CDR1 as SQVTM and CDR2 as ANQGSEA. V lost 3 bases to trimming and J lost 6 bases, with 14 bases between them. The rearrangement links TRBV29-1 to TRBJ2-2, with D maybe TRBD2 (6 bases). Sequenced sample: PBMCs. This clonotype was sampled from a middle-aged man in good health and CMV-seronegative. CDR3 sequence: CSVDESGAPGELFF. In DNA, the CDR3 is TGCAGCGTTGACGAATCGGGAGCTCCCGGGGAGCTGTTTTTT.